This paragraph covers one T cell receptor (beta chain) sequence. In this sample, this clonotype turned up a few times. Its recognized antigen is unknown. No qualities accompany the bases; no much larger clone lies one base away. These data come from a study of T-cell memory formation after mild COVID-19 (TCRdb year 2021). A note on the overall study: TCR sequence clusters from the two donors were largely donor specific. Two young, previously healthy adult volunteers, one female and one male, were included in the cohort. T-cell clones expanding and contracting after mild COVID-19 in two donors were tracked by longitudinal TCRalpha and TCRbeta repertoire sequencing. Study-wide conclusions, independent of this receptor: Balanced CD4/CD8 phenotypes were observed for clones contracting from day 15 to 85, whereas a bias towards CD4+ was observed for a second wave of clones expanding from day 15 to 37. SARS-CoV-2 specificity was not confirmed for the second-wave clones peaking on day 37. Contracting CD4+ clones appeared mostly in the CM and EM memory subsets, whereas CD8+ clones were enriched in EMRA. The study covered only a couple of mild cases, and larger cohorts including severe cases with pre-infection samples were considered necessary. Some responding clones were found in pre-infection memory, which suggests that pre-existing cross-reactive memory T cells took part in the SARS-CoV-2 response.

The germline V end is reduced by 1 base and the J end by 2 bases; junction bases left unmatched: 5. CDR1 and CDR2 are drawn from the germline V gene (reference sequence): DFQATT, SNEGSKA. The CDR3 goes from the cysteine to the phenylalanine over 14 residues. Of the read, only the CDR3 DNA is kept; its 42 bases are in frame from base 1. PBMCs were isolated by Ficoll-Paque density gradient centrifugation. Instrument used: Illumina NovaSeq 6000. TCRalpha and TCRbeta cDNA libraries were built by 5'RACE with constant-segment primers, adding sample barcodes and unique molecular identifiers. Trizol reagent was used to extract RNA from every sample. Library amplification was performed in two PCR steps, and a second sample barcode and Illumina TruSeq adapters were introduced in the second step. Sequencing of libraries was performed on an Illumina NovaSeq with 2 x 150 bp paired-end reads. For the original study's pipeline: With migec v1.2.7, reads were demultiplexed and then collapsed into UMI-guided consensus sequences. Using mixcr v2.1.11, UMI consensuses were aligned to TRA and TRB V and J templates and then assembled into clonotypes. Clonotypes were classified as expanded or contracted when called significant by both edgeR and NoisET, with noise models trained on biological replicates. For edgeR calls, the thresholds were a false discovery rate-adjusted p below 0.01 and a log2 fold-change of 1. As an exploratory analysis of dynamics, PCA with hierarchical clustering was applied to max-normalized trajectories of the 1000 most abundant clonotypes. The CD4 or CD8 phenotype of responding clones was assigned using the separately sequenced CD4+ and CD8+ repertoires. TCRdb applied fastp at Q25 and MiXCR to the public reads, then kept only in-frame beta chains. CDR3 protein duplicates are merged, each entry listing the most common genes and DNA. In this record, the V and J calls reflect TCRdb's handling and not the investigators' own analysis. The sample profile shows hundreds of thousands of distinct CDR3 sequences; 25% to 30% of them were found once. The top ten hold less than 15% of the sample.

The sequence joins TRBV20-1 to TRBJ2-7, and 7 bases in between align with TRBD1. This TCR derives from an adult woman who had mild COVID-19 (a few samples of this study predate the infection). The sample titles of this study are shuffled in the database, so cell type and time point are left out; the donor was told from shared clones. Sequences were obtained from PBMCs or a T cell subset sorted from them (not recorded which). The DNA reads TGCAGTGCTAGAGTGGGGACAGTCCCCTACGAGCAGTACTTC. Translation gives CSARVGTVPYEQYF.